The 10 T cell receptor beta chains reported below all come from one sample, sequenced in a study of post-analysis software for immune sequencing data. Sequencing libraries made from TCR beta cDNA carried unique molecular identifiers. TCRdb called the PCR reads again in MiXCR, with one record for every CDR3 protein. The data contain 750,000 to 900,000 distinct CDR3 sequences, around 45% of them singletons. These receptors lack a known antigen. Study-level points and caveats: In patients, about 5 TRBV segments were more frequent than in controls, with TRBV5-6, TRBV5-1 and TRBV20-1 among them.

The specimen sequenced was blood. Every receptor here comes from a girl aged 10 to 17 with multiple sclerosis.

This chain uses TRBV9 with TRBJ2-1; the D gene is possibly TRBD2 (5 bases). Germline V gene data show CDR1 as SGDLS and CDR2 as YYNGEE. Trimming cost V 0 bases and J 8 bases, with 12 bases left between them. The CDR3 extends over 14 amino acids. CDR3 region: CASSVGGSRDEQFF. The CDR3 DNA sequence: TGTGCCAGCAGCGTAGGAGGGAGTAGGGATGAGCAGTTCTTC. The full variable domain, rest sourced from reference TRBV9 and TRBJ2-1, is DSGVTQTPKHLITATGQRVTLRCSPRSGDLSVYWYQQSLDQGLQFLIQYYNGEERAKGNILERFSAQQFPDLHSELNLSSLELGDSALYFCASSVGGSRDEQFFGPGTRLTVL.

This clonotype was observed a few times. CDR3 amino acids: CASSEGHGLFSYEQYF. DNA of the CDR3: TGTGCCAGCAGTGAAGGCCATGGGCTTTTCTCCTACGAGCAGTACTTC. V usage is TRBV6-1 and J usage is TRBJ2-7; no clear D gene. From germline, CDR1 is MNHNS and CDR2 SASEGT. The CDR3 is made up of 16 amino acids. Trimming took off 1 base at V and 0 bases at J, with 13 bases between the two ends.

This clonotype was recorded only once. The chain has TRBV15 and TRBJ1-1; tentatively, D is TRBD1 (5 bases). The CDR3 consists of 15 residues. The V gene's germline CDR1 is LNHNV and CDR2 YYDKDF (reference sequence). V shed 3 bases and J shed 4 bases, with 15 bases lying between them. The CDR3, as DNA: TGTGCCACCAGCAGTAGGAGGGGTCTGGGCACTGAAGCTTTCTTT. As protein: CATSSRRGLGTEAFF.

This clonotype has more than one count but fewer than ten. The rearrangement joins TRBV10-3 to TRBJ2-1, with 9 bases aligning to TRBD2. From germline, CDR1 is ENHRY and CDR2 SYGVKD. This CDR3 has 17 residues. V was clipped by 0 bases and J by 7 bases; unmatched bases: 10. Written as DNA, the CDR3 is TGTGCCATCAGTGAGTCGCGCGGGAGGGCCTCTAAAAATGAGCAGTTCTTC. It yields the protein CAISESRGRASKNEQFF.

In its sample, this clonotype was seen a few times. This chain links TRBV12-3 or TRBV12-4 with TRBJ1-5; D may be TRBD1 (6 bases). The CDR3 runs 16 residues. V lost 2 bases and J 3 bases, leaving 14 bases between the germline ends. CDR3 sequence: CASSLLGGKLNQPQHF. In nucleotides, the CDR3 is TGTGCCAGCAGTTTATTGGGGGGCAAACTCAATCAGCCCCAGCATTTT.

V gene TRBV6-2 or TRBV6-3 combines with J gene TRBJ2-1, with 11 nucleotides matching TRBD2. The CDR3 spans 16 residues. Germline V gene data show CDR1 as MNHEY and CDR2 as SVGEGT. Trimming took 6 bases from V and 2 from J; bases not matched to a gene: 6. CDR3 protein: CASSLLAGGPYNEQFF. In nucleotides, the CDR3 is TGTGCCAGCAGCTTATTAGCGGGAGGGCCCTACAATGAGCAGTTCTTC.

This rearrangement joins TRBV29-1 to TRBJ2-1; possibly TRBD2 for D (6 bases). The CDR3 is 15 amino acids. V was clipped by 7 bases and J by 1 base, with 17 bases between them. CDR1 SQVTM and CDR2 ANQGSEA come from the germline V gene. CDR3 nucleotides: TGCAGCGCCTCAGAACTAGCTGAGTCCTACAATGAGCAGTTCTTC. Its protein product is CSASELAESYNEQFF.

This clonotype was observed at least ten times. This chain joins TRBV6-6 and TRBJ2-7; TRBD2 matches at 9 bases. Trimming removed 5 bases from V and 0 bases from J; junction bases left unmatched: 2. Germline V gene data show CDR1 as MNHNY and CDR2 as SVGAGI (reference sequence). This CDR3 is 14 amino acids long. DNA of the CDR3: TGTGCCAGCAGTGAGACTAGCGGCTCCTACGAGCAGTACTTC. It codes for CASSETSGSYEQYF.

J is TRBJ2-1 and V is TRBV20-1; 7 bases match TRBD1. Germline lookup yields CDR1 DFQATT and CDR2 SNEGSKA (reference sequence). Germline trimming cut 1 base from V and 8 bases from J; bases unmatched to any gene: 8. This CDR3 is built from 14 residues. CDR3 region: CSARGRRQGYEQFF. The CDR3 coding sequence is TGCAGTGCTAGAGGCCGGAGACAGGGCTATGAGCAGTTCTTC.

This clonotype has only a few counts. The gene calls are TRBV3-1 and TRBJ2-5, with TRBD1 matching 12 bases. The CDR3 runs 15 residues. V gave up 5 bases and J gave up 4 bases; unmatched junction bases: 5. CDR1 is LGHDT and CDR2 is YNNKEL in the germline V gene (reference sequence). The CDR3 region is CASSTGQGAGETQYF. The CDR3 nucleotides are TGTGCCAGCAGCACGGGACAGGGGGCGGGAGAGACCCAGTACTTC.